The rows below give T cell receptor beta chains drawn from one sample of a study of blood T cells in healthy people across ages. One entry per CDR3 protein results from TCRdb running MiXCR on the 5' RACE reads. The table shows approximately 1.5 million distinct CDR3 sequences, with approximately 42% occurring only once. The specimen sequenced was blood. The source is a young woman in good health. CDR3s include the opening cysteine and the closing phenylalanine or tryptophan. Only part of the rows carry a size: once, few, many, or a class if the clone is expanded.

J gene,clone size,V gene,CDR3 length,CDR3 protein
TRBJ1-1,NA,TRBV10-3,13,CAIMGQANTEAFF
TRBJ1-6,NA,TRBV7-9,15,CASSSGVGGISPLHF
TRBJ2-1,NA,TRBV11-2,15,CASSDRDSTPYEQFF
TRBJ2-5,NA,TRBV15,15,CATSSYYREGETQYF
TRBJ2-4,NA,TRBV15,14,CATSRDKVDHILYF
TRBJ1-5,NA,TRBV25-1,17,CASSAEFMKRSNQPQHF
TRBJ2-3,NA,TRBV5-8,17,CASSLGQTDPSTDTQYF
TRBJ2-1,NA,TRBV6-2/TRBV6-3,19,CASDYVDSGRLGSYNEQFF
TRBJ1-1,NA,TRBV29-1,13,CSVGCSIGTEAFF
TRBJ2-2,few,TRBV3-1,16,CASSPLGGPNTGELFF
TRBJ1-2,NA,TRBV25-1,13,CASSEGRQGSYTF